This TCR beta chain stems from a study of OX40 agonist ivuxolimab in advanced cancers. CDR1 PRHDT and CDR2 FYEKMQ come from the germline V gene (reference sequence). The V end was cut by 0 bases, the J end by 7 bases, with 6 bases between. This CDR3 contains 12 residues. Profiled with immunoSEQ multiplex PCR; TCRdb holds only in-frame clones, not every one. Altogether about 31,000 clones are present, around 85% being singletons, with the ten largest covering roughly 40%. Patients who had autoimmune disease history or got systemic immunosuppression were left out. J is TRBJ1-1 and V is TRBV13; D gene ambiguous. This TCR came from an adult with an advanced solid tumor such as melanoma, head and neck, liver or kidney cancer. The sample was CD4+ or CD8+ T cells sorted from blood, taken in a trial of the OX40 agonist ivuxolimab. CDR3 nucleotide sequence: TGTGCCAGCAGCTTAGGGGTTAATGAAGCTTTCTTT. Translating it yields CASSLGVNEAFF.